This TCR beta chain was identified in a study of tumor-infiltrating lymphocytes in primary liver carcinoma. Looking at the study overall: Staging placed the tumors at T1-T3 N0M0, and they measured about 4 to 11 cm across.

Germline CDR1 and CDR2: MGHRA and YSYEKL. This CDR3 has 13 amino acids. A primer matching the constant region was used to make TCR beta cDNA from around 460 ng of total RNA. It was through three nested multiplex PCR rounds of slightly modified ARM-PCR that TCR beta libraries arose. The opening two PCR rounds, ten to eleven cycles each, paired TRBV1-TRBV30 forward primers with a C-beta reverse primer. TCRdb recomputed calls from the multiplex PCR reads with MiXCR, one row per CDR3 protein. The sample has a few hundred thousand distinct CDR3 sequences; almost 60% are singletons. The study extracted blood RNA from unsorted whole blood and also extracted germline DNA. Collection of 3 to 4 milliliters of peripheral blood took place before surgery. Study-wide findings and caveats: Bulk unsorted material prevented CD4+ and CD8+ repertoire comparison. Tumors reached a significantly greater top-250-clone fraction than blood did (p = 0.039).

This clonotype showed up just a few times. Its matching antigen is unknown. One junction end disagrees with the germline gene, perhaps due to a read error. This TCR was recovered from a woman aged 25 to 39 with primary liver carcinoma and hepatitis B virus infection. The sequenced sample was peripheral blood. The chain is built from TRBV4-1 and TRBJ2-7; a possible D gene is TRBD1 (6 bases). CDR3 protein: CASGQTGAYEQYF. For the CDR3, the DNA is TGCGCCAGCGGCCAGACAGGTGCCTACGAGCAGTACTTC.